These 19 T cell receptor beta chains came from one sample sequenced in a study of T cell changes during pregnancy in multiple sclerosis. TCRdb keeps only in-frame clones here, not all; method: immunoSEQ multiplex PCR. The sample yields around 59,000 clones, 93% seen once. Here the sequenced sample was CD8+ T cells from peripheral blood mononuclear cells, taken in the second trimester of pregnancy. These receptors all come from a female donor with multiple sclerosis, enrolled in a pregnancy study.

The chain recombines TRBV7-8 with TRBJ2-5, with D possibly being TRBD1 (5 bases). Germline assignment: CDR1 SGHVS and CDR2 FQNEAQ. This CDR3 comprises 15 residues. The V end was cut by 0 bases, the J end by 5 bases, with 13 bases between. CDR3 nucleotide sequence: TGTGCCAGCAGCTTAGCCGGCAGGGAACGGGAGACCCAGTACTTC. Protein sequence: CASSLAGRERETQYF.

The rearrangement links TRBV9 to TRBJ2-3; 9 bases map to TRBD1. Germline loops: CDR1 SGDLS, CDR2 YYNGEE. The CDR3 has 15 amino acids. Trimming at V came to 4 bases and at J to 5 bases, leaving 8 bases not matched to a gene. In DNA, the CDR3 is TGTGCCAGCAGCCTACAGGGGGCGAATCTAGATACGCAGTATTTT. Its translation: CASSLQGANLDTQYF.

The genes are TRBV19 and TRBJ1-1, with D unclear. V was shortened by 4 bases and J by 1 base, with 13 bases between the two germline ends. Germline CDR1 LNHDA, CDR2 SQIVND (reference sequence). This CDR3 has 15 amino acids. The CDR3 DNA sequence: TGTGCCAGTAGTACTTCCCCAGGCACGAACACTGAAGCTTTCTTT. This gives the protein CASSTSPGTNTEAFF.

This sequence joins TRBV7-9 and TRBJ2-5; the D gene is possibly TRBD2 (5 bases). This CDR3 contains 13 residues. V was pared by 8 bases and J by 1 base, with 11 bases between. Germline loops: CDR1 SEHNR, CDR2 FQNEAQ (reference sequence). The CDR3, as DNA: TGTGCCAGCGCGGACGGGGTCCAAGAGACCCAGTACTTC. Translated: CASADGVQETQYF. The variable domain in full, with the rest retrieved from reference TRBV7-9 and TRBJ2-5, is DTGVSQNPRHKITKRGQNVTFRCDPISEHNRLYWYRQTLGQGPEFLTYFQNEAQLEKSRLLSDRFSAERPKGSFSTLEIQRTEQGDSAMYLCASADGVQETQYFGPGTRLLVL.

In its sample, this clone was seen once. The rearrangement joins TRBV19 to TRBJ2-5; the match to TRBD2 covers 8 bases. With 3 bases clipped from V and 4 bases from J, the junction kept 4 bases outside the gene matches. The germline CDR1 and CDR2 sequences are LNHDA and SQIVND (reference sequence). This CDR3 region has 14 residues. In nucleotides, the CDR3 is TGTGCCAGTAGTATTCTAGCGGGCCGAGAGACCCAGTACTTC. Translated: CASSILAGRETQYF.

CDR3 amino acids: CSVGTEPSYEQYF. As DNA, the CDR3 is TGCAGCGTCGGGACAGAGCCTTCCTACGAGCAGTACTTC. The rearrangement joins TRBV29-1 to TRBJ2-7; 7 bases align to TRBD1. Per the germline V gene, CDR1 is SQVTM and CDR2 is ANQGSEA. The CDR3 runs to 13 residues. With 6 bases clipped from V and 1 base from J, the junction kept 6 bases outside the gene matches.

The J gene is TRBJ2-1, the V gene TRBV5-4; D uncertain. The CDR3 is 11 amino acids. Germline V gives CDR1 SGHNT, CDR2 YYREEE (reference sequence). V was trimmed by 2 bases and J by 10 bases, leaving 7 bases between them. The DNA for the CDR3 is TGTGCCAGCAGCTTCGGTTGGGAGCAGTTCTTC. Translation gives CASSFGWEQFF.

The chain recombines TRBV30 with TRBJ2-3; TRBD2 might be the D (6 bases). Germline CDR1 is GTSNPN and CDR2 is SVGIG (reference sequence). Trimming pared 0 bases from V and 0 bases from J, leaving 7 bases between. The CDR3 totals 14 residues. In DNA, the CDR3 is TGTGCCTGGAGTGTAAGCGGGAGCACAGATACGCAGTATTTT. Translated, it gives CAWSVSGSTDTQYF.

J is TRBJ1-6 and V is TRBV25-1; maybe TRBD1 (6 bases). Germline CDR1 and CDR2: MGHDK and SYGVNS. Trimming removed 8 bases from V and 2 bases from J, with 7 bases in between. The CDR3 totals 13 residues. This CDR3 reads CASGDTYNSPLHF. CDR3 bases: TGTGCCAGCGGGGACACCTATAATTCACCCCTCCACTTT.

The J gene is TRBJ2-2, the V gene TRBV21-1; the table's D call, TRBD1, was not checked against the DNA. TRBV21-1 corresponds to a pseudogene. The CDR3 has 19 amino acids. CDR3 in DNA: TGTGCCAGCAGCAAAGCGCTCGGACAGGGGGCCCCGAACACCGGGGAGCTGTTTTTT. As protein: CASSKALGQGAPNTGELFF.

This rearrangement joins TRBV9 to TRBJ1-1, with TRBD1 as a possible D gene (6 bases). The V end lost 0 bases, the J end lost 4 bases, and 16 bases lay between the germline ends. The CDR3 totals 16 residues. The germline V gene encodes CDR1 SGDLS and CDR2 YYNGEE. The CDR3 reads CASSVAGAAASTEAFF. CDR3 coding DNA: TGTGCCAGCAGCGTAGCAGGGGCCGCTGCGAGCACTGAAGCTTTCTTT.

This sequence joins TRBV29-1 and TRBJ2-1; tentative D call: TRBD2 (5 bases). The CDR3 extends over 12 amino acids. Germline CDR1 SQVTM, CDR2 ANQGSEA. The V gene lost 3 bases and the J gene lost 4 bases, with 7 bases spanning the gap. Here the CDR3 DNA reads TGCAGCGTTGAGTGGAGGTACAATGAGCAGTTCTTC. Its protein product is CSVEWRYNEQFF.

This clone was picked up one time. The CDR3 coding sequence is TGCGCCAGCAGGGCAAGGTACAGGGGGACGGTCGAATACAATGAGCAGTTCTTC. It codes for CASRARYRGTVEYNEQFF. The rearrangement links TRBV4-3 to TRBJ2-1, with 8 bases fitting TRBD1. J lost 4 bases, V lost 6 bases, and 17 bases had no gene match. The germline gives CDR1 LGHNA, CDR2 YSLEER. The CDR3 contains 18 residues.

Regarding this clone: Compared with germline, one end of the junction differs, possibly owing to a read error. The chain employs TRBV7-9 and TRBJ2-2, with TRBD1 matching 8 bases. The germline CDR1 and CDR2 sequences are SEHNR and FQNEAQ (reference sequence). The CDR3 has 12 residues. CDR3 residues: CASSLPTGVLFF. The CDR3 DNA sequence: TGTGCCAGCAGCTTACCGACAGGGGTGCTGTTTTTT.

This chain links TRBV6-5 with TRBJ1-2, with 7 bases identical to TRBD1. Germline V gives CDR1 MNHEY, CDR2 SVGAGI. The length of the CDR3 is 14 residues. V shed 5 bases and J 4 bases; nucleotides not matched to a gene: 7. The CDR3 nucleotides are TGTGCCAGCAGTCCCGGGACAGACTCCTATGGCTACACCTTC. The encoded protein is CASSPGTDSYGYTF.

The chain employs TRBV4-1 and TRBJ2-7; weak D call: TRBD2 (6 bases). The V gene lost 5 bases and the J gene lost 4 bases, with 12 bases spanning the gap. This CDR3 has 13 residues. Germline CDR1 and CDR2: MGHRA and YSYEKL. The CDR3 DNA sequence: TGCGCCAGCAGCGTTGGTGCGGGATACGAGCAGTACTTC. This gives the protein CASSVGAGYEQYF.

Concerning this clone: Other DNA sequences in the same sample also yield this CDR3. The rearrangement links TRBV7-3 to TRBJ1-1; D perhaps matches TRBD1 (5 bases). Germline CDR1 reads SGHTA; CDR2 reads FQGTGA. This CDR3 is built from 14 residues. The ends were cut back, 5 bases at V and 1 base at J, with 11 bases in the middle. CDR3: CASSPGQGNTEAFF. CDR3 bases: TGTGCCAGCAGCCCCGGGCAGGGGAACACTGAAGCTTTCTTT. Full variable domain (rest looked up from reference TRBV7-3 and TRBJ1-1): GAGVSQTPSNKVTEKGKYVELRCDPISGHTALYWYRQSLGQGPEFLIYFQGTGAADDSGLPNDRFFAVRPEGSVSTLKIQRTERGDSAVYLCASSPGQGNTEAFFGQGTRLTVV.

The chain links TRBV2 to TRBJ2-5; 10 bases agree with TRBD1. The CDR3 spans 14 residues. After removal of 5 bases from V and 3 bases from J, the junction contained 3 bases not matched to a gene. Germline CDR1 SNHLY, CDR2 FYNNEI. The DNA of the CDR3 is TGTGCCAGCAGTCCGGACAGGGGGGAAGAGACCCAGTACTTC. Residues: CASSPDRGEETQYF.

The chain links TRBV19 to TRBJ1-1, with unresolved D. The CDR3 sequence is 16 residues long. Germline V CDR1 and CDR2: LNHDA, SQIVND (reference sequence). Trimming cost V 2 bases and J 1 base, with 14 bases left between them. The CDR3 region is CASSIWGEGPNTEAFF. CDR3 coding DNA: TGTGCCAGTAGTATATGGGGTGAGGGTCCGAACACTGAAGCTTTCTTT.